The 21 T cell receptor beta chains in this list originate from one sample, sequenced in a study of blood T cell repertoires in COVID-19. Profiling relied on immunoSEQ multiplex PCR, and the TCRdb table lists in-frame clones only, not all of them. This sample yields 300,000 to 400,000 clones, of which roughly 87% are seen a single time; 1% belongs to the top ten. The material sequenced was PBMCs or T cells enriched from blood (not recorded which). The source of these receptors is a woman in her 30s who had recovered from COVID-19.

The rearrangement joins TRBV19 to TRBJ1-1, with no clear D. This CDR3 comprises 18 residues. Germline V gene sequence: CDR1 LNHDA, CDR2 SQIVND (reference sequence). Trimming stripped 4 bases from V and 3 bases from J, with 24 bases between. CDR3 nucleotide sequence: TGTGCCAGTAGTAGCTTGCGGGCCGCCGGAGGTGCCGACACTGAAGCTTTCTTT. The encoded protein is CASSSLRAAGGADTEAFF.

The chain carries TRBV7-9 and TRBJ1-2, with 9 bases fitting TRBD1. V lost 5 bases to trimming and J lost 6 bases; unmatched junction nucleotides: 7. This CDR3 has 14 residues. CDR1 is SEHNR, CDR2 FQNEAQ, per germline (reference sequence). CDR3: CASSPRTGVDGYTF. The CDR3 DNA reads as TGTGCCAGCAGCCCGAGGACAGGGGTGGATGGCTACACCTTC. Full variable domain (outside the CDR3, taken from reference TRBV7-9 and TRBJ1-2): DTGVSQNPRHKITKRGQNVTFRCDPISEHNRLYWYRQTLGQGPEFLTYFQNEAQLEKSRLLSDRFSAERPKGSFSTLEIQRTEQGDSAMYLCASSPRTGVDGYTFGSGTRLTVV.

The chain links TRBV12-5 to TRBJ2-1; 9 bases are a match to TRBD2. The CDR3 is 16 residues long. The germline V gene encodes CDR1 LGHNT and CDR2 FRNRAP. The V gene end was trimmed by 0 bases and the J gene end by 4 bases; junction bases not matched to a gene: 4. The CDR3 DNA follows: TGTGCTAGTGGTTTGGTTATAGCGGGGGATTACAATGAGCAGTTCTTC. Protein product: CASGLVIAGDYNEQFF.

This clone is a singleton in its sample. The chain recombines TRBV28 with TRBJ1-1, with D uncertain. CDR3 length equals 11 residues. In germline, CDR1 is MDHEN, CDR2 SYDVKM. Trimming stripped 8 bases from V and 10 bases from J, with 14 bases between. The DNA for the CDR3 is TGTGCCAGCTACGGCGGAATCTCAGCTTTCTTT. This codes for CASYGGISAFF.

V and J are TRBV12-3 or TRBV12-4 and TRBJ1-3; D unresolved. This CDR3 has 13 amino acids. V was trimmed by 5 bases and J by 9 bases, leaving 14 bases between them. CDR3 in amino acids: CASSQGVGATIYF. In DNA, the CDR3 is TGTGCCAGCAGTCAAGGAGTGGGAGCCACCATATATTTT.

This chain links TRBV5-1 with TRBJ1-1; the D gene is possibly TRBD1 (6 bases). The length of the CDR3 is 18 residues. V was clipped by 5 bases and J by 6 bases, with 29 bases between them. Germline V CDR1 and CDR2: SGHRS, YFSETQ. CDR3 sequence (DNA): TGCGCCAGCAGTCCCGGCGGGGGCGGCGTGGTAACACGGTCTGAAGCTTTCTTT. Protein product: CASSPGGGGVVTRSEAFF.

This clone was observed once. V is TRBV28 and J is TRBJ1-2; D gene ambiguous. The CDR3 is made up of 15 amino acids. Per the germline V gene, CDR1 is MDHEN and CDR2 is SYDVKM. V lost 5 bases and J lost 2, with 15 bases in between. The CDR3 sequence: CASSLPPPQNYGYTF. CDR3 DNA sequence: TGTGCCAGCAGTCTTCCACCACCACAGAACTATGGCTACACCTTC.

Written as DNA, the CDR3 is TGTGCCAGCAGCTTGGCACAGGCCACGAGAATCGGCTACACCTTC. It is translated as CASSLAQATRIGYTF. The chain links TRBV11-2 to TRBJ1-2; tentative D call: TRBD1 (5 bases). The CDR3 is 15 amino acids. Germline V lookup: CDR1 SGHAT, CDR2 FQNNGV. Deletions cut 3 bases from V and 8 bases from J, with 19 bases between.

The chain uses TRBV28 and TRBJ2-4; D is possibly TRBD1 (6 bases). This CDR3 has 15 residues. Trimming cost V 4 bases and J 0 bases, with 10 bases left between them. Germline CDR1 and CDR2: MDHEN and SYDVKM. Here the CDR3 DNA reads TGTGCCAGCAGTTGGGGGACAAGAGCCAAAAACATTCAGTACTTC. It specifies CASSWGTRAKNIQYF.

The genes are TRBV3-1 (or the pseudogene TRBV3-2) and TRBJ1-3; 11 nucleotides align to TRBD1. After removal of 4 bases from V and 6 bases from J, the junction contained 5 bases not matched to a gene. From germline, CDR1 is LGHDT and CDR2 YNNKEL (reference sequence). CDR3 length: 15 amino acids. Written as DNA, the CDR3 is TGTGCCAGCAGCCCCCGGACAGGGGGCGAAAACACCATATATTTT. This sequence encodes CASSPRTGGENTIYF.

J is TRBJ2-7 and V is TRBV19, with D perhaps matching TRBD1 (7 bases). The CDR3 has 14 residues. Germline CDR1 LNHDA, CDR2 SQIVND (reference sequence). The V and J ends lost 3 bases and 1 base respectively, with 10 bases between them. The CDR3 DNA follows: TGTGCCAGTAGTATTGCGGGACAGTCCTACGAGCAGTACTTC. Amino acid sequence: CASSIAGQSYEQYF.

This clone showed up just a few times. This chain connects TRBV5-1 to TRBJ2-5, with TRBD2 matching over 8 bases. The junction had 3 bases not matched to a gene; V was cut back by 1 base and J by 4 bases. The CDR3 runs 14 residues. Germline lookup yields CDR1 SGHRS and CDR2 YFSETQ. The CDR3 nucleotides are TGCGCCAGCAGCTTGTTTACTAGCGGAGAGACCCAGTACTTC. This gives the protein CASSLFTSGETQYF. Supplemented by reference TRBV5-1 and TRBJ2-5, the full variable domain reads KAGVTQTPRYLIKTRGQQVTLSCSPISGHRSVSWYQQTPGQGLQFLFEYFSETQRNKGNFPGRFSGRQFSNSRSEMNVSTLELGDSALYLCASSLFTSGETQYFGPGTRLLVL.

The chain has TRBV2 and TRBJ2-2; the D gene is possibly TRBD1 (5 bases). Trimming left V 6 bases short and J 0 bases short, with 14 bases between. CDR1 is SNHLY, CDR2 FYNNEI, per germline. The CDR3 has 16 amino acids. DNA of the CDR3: TGTGCCAGCAGATCCTCAGGGCTCACGAACACCGGGGAGCTGTTTTTT. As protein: CASRSSGLTNTGELFF.

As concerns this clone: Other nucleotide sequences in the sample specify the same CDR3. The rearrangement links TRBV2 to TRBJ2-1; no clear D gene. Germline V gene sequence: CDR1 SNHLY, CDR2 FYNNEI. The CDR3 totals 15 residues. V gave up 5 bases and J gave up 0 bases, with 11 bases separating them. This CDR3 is CASSLQVSSYNEQFF. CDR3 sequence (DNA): TGTGCCAGCAGTCTCCAGGTTAGCTCCTACAATGAGCAGTTCTTC.

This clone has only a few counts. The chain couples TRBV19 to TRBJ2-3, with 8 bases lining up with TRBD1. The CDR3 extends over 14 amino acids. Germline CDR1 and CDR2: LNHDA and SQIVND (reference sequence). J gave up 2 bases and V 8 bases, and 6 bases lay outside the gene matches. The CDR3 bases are TGTGCCAGTTCGGACAGGGCTGACACAGATACGCAGTATTTT. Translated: CASSDRADTDTQYF.

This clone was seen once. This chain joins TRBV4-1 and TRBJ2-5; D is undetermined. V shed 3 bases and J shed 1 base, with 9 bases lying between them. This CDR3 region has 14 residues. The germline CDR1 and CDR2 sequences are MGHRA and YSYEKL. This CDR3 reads CASSHSGFQETQYF. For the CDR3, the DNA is TGCGCCAGCAGCCATTCAGGATTCCAAGAGACCCAGTACTTC.

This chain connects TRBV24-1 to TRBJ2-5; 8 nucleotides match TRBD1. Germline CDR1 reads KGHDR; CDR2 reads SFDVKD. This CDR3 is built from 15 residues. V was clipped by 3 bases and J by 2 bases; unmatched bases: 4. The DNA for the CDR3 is TGTGCCACCAGTGATAGGACAGGGTATCAAGAGACCCAGTACTTC. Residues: CATSDRTGYQETQYF.

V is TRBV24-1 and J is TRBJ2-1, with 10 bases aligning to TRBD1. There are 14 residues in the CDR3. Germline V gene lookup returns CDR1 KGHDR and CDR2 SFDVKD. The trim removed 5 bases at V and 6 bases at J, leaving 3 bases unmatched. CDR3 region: CATSGDRGTNEQFF. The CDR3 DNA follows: TGTGCCACCAGTGGGGACAGGGGAACCAATGAGCAGTTCTTC.

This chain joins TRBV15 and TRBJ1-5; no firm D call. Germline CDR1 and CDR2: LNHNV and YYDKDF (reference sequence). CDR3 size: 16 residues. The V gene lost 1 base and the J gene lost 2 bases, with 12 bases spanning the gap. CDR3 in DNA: TGTGCCACCAGCAGAGGGTCACCACATGGCAATCAGCCCCAGCATTTT. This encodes CATSRGSPHGNQPQHF.

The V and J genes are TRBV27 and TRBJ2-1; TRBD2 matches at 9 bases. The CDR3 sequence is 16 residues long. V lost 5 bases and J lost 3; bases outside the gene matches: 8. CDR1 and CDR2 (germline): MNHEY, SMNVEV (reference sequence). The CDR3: CASSPTAGGRYNEQFF. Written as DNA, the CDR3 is TGTGCCAGCAGTCCCACAGCGGGGGGTCGCTACAATGAGCAGTTCTTC.

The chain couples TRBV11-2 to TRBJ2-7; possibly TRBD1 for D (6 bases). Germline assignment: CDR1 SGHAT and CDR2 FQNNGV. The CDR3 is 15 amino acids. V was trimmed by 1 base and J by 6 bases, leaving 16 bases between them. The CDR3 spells CASSLGVRSGVEQYF. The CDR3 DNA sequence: TGTGCCAGCAGCTTAGGGGTGAGGTCAGGGGTCGAGCAGTACTTC.